These T cell receptor beta chains were read from a single sample in a study of T cell changes during pregnancy in multiple sclerosis. Here immunoSEQ multiplex PCR was the method, and the copy in TCRdb shows in-frame clones only, minus some. The sample shows more than 55,000 clones, 89% of them seen only once. Sequences were derived from peripheral blood, sampled after pregnancy. These receptors were collected from a female donor with multiple sclerosis, enrolled in a pregnancy study. Each CDR3 is given with its conserved first and last residue. A D gene is named only where the DNA matches it firmly. For some rows the clone size is stated as once, few or many, or as a class when expanded; others skip it.

d_call | j_call | v_call | clone_size | cdr3_nt | cdr3_aa
TRBD1 | TRBJ2-7 | TRBV10-3 | once | TGTGCCATCGCGGGGACAGGAGCATTCGAGCAGTACTTC | CAIAGTGAFEQYF
TRBD2 | TRBJ2-1 | TRBV7-2 | once | TGTGCCAGCAGCTTAGGGGGCGGGGGGGCGAGCCATGAGCAGTTCTTC | CASSLGGGGASHEQFF
. | TRBJ1-1 | TRBV2 | . | TGTGCCAGCAGTCTTGGGCAGGGAGCTTTCTTT | CASSLGQGAFF
. | TRBJ1-6 | TRBV30 | few | TGTGCCTGGGGGTCTGACACATATTCACCCCTCCACTTT | CAWGSDTYSPLHF
TRBD1 | TRBJ2-7 | TRBV7-9 | . | TGTGCCAGCAGCTTTTCCGGGACAGAGCTTTACGAGCAGTACTTC | CASSFSGTELYEQYF
. | TRBJ1-2 | TRBV4-3 | . | TGCGCCAGCAGCCCTGGTATCCTGAGGGCGATGGGCTACACCTTC | CASSPGILRAMGYTF
. | TRBJ2-5 | TRBV6-1 | . | TGTGCCAGCAATACAGGGGGGGGGTATCAAGAGACCCAGTACTTC | CASNTGGGYQETQYF
TRBD1 | TRBJ2-1 | TRBV9 | . | TGTGCCAGCAGCCTGGTTGGGACAGGGGAAGTGAATGAGCAGTTCTTC | CASSLVGTGEVNEQFF
TRBD1 | TRBJ2-5 | TRBV7-9 | . | TGTGCCAGCAGCCCGGGACAGGGGACGGGGACCCAGTACTTC | CASSPGQGTGTQYF
. | TRBJ1-4 | TRBV28 | . | TGTGCCAGCAGTTTTCGGTTCCAGAGACGGCGGGGCAGTAATGAAAAACTGTTTTTT | CASSFRFQRRRGSNEKLFF
. | TRBJ1-2 | TRBV20-1 | . | TGCAGTACTCACAGGGACTATGGCTACACCTTC | CSTHRDYGYTF
TRBD2 | TRBJ2-7 | TRBV6-6 | once | TGTGCCAGCAGTTCAGGGAGGGCGGGCTACGAGCAGTACTTC | CASSSGRAGYEQYF
. | TRBJ1-1 | TRBV15 | once | TGTGCCACCAGCAGTAGGCCAGGGTGGGACACTGAAGCTTTCTTT | CATSSRPGWDTEAFF
. | TRBJ1-5 | TRBV27 | . | TGTGCCAGCAGTTTGCGAGGAGAGTATAGCAATCAGCCCCAGCATTTT | CASSLRGEYSNQPQHF
. | TRBJ1-6 | TRBV6-5 | . | TGTGCCAGCAGTTACTCGAGGCCCCAGAATTCACCCCTCCACTTT | CASSYSRPQNSPLHF
TRBD2 | TRBJ2-2 | TRBV14 | . | TGTGCCAGCAGCCCCTGGGGGGGGACCGGGGAGCTGTTTTTT | CASSPWGGTGELFF
TRBD1 | TRBJ1-2 | TRBV9 | . | TGTGCCAGCAGCGGAAGACAGGGCTGGAGCTATGGCTACACCTTC | CASSGRQGWSYGYTF
. | TRBJ1-1 | TRBV5-1 | . | TGCGCCAGCAGCTTGCTGGGCAGCTTGAACACTGAAGCTTTCTTT | CASSLLGSLNTEAFF
. | TRBJ2-3 | TRBV4-2 | . | TGTGCCAGCAGCCCAACAGGTAGCAATCAGCCCCAGTATTTT | CASSPTGSNQPQYF
. | TRBJ1-1 | TRBV11-3 | . | TGTGCCAGCAGCTTACAGGCGAACACTGAAGCTTTCTTT | CASSLQANTEAFF
. | TRBJ1-2 | TRBV5-4 | . | TGTGCCAGCAGCCTGCGGGCCACCTCGGGCTATGGCTACACCTTC | CASSLRATSGYGYTF
TRBD1 | TRBJ1-5 | TRBV19 | . | TGTGCCAGTAGTCCGGACAGGGGAAATCAGCCCCAGCATTTT | CASSPDRGNQPQHF
. | TRBJ2-1 | TRBV13 | . | TGTGCCAGCAGCTTAGGGGGATCGGGGGAGGAGCAGTTCTTC | CASSLGGSGEEQFF
. | TRBJ2-5 | TRBV18 | . | TGTGCCAGCTCAGAGGTCTCGGCGAGAGAGACCCAGTACTTC | CASSEVSARETQYF
. | TRBJ2-3 | TRBV18 | . | TGTGCCAGCTCCGTTATCGCGTCTAGCACAGATACGCAGTATTTT | CASSVIASSTDTQYF
TRBD1 | TRBJ2-3 | TRBV5-1 | . | TGCGCCAGCAACAGGGGCTCCACAGATACGCAGTATTTT | CASNRGSTDTQYF
. | TRBJ2-1 | TRBV9 | . | TGTGCCAGCAGCTTAACCCCGGACACCTCCTACAATGAGCAGTTCTTC | CASSLTPDTSYNEQFF
TRBD1 | TRBJ2-1 | TRBV5-8 | . | TGTGCCAGCAGCTTGGGCGTGGACAGGGGCTACAATGAGCAGTTCTTC | CASSLGVDRGYNEQFF
TRBD2 | TRBJ2-1 | TRBV5-4 | . | TGTGCCAGCAGCTCCCTAGCGGGGGGTTTAGGTGAGCAGTTCTTC | CASSSLAGGLGEQFF
TRBD1 | TRBJ1-2 | TRBV6-6 | . | TGTGCCAGCAGCTCAGGGGGCTGGTATGGCTACACCTTC | CASSSGGWYGYTF
. | TRBJ1-5 | TRBV27 | . | TGTGCCAGCAGTTTAGACGAGGGCCAGCCCCAGCATTTT | CASSLDEGQPQHF
. | TRBJ1-5 | TRBV18 | . | TGTGCCAGCTCCAGGGCCCATAGCAATCAGCCCCAGCATTTT | CASSRAHSNQPQHF
. | TRBJ1-4 | TRBV28 | . | TGTGCCAGCAGTTTCGTAGCGGGGCAAGAAAAACTGTTTTTT | CASSFVAGQEKLFF
. | TRBJ1-3 | TRBV27 | . | TGTGCCAGCAATGGGCACCTCCTCTCTGGAAACACCATATATTTT | CASNGHLLSGNTIYF
. | TRBJ2-3 | TRBV6-1 | . | TGTGCCAGCAGTGAATATGCGCGAGCTACGCAGTATTTT | CASSEYARATQYF
. | TRBJ1-1 | TRBV5-1 | . | TGCGCCAGCAGCTTGGAGCACACAGGGAATACTGAAGCTTTCTTT | CASSLEHTGNTEAFF
. | TRBJ1-2 | TRBV5-4 | . | TGTGCCAGCAGCTTACCTAGAGATGGCTACACCTTC | CASSLPRDGYTF
TRBD2 | TRBJ2-1 | TRBV7-9 | . | TGTGCCAGCAGCTTGGGACGGACTAGTGCCCACCACAATGAGCAGTTCTTC | CASSLGRTSAHHNEQFF
. | TRBJ2-2 | TRBV11-3 | once | TGTGCCAGCAGCTTAGTGTACAGGAACACCGGGGAGCTGTTTTTT | CASSLVYRNTGELFF
. | TRBJ1-6 | TRBV21-1 | once | TGTGCCAGCAGCAAAAAAGACAGGGAAGTTGCACATAATTCACCCCTCCACTTT | CASSKKDREVAHNSPLHF
TRBD2 | TRBJ2-1 | TRBV29-1 | . | TGCAGCGTTGATGCGGTGTGGCGGGGGGTGTACAATGAGCAGTTCTTC | CSVDAVWRGVYNEQFF
. | TRBJ1-2 | TRBV28 | . | TGTGCCAGCAGATCCGCGGAGTATAACTATGGCTACACCTTC | CASRSAEYNYGYTF
TRBD1 | TRBJ2-5 | TRBV6-6 | . | TGTGCCAGCAGTTACTCTTCAGGGGGCCCCCAAGAGACCCAGTACTTC | CASSYSSGGPQETQYF
. | TRBJ1-1 | TRBV5-1 | few | TGCGCCAGCAGTAACCGGGGTGGATTGAACACTGAAGCTTTCTTT | CASSNRGGLNTEAFF
. | TRBJ2-7 | TRBV5-3 | . | TGTGCCAGAAGCTTGGCCCAAGAGGCAGGGAATCACGAGCAGTACTTC | CARSLAQEAGNHEQYF
. | TRBJ1-6 | TRBV5-1 | . | TGCGCCAGCAGCCTTGCAGGCCCAGCACCGGGATCACCCCTCCACTTT | CASSLAGPAPGSPLHF
TRBD2 | TRBJ2-3 | TRBV7-3 | . | TGTGCCAGCAGCTCCCCCTCTCAGACTAGCGGGGGATTAAGCACAGATACGCAGTATTTT | CASSSPSQTSGGLSTDTQYF
TRBD1 | TRBJ1-1 | TRBV27 | . | TGTGCCAGCACCCCCACTCGACCCAGGGGGCTCACTGAAGCTTTCTTT | CASTPTRPRGLTEAFF
. | TRBJ1-6 | TRBV7-9 | . | TGTGCCAGCAGCTTAGGAGGGAGCAGCGGGTATAATTCACCCCTCCACTTT | CASSLGGSSGYNSPLHF
. | TRBJ1-1 | TRBV15 | few | TGTGCCACCAGCAGAGATCCACAGGCTGAAGCTTTCTTT | CATSRDPQAEAFF
. | TRBJ1-2 | TRBV6-5 | once | TGTGCCAGCAGTTACATCAGGGACACCTTC | CASSYIRDTF
TRBD1 | TRBJ1-5 | TRBV5-6 | . | TGTGCCAGCAGCCGAGACAGGGGGCTCAATCAGCCCCAGCATTTT | CASSRDRGLNQPQHF
. | TRBJ1-2 | TRBV6-5 | . | TGTGCCAGCAGCTTAGAACCCAACTATGGCTACACCTTC | CASSLEPNYGYTF
TRBD1 | TRBJ1-6 | TRBV5-6 | . | TGTGCCAGCAGCGTGGACAGGGCGAATTCACCCCTCCACTTT | CASSVDRANSPLHF
TRBD1 | TRBJ1-5 | TRBV28 | . | TGTGCCAGCAGTTCGACAGGGTGGAATCAGCCCCAGCATTTT | CASSSTGWNQPQHF
. | TRBJ2-7 | TRBV15 | . | TGTGCCACCAGCAGAGATACCAGGAGGGACGAGCAGTACTTC | CATSRDTRRDEQYF
TRBD1 | TRBJ2-1 | TRBV5-1 | . | TGCGCCAGCAGCTTGTGGGACAGGGCATACAATGAGCAGTTCTTC | CASSLWDRAYNEQFF
. | TRBJ2-7 | TRBV10-2 | . | TGCGCCAGCAGTGAGCGGTCTCTGTCCTCCTACGAGCAGTACTTC | CASSERSLSSYEQYF
TRBD1 | TRBJ1-1 | TRBV7-9 | . | TGTGCCAGCAGCCGACAGGGGGCAAACACTGAAGCTTTCTTT | CASSRQGANTEAFF